Presented here are 16 T cell receptor beta chains from one specimen sequenced in a study of T cells in Graves' hyperthyroidism and ophthalmopathy. Regions amplified from RNA transcripts were the TCR beta CDR3 regions. In the first-round RT-PCR of the TCR CDR3, the HTBI primer set was used. TCRdb redid the calling of the multiplex PCR reads with MiXCR, one entry per CDR3 protein. The sample carries about 560,000 distinct CDR3 sequences, over 15% recorded once. Source material: blood. These receptor sequences come from a woman between 18 and 29 years old with Graves' hyperthyroidism.

This clonotype has more than one count but fewer than ten. The rearrangement links TRBV5-4 to TRBJ1-1; D remains unclear. CDR1 and CDR2 (germline): SGHNT, YYREEE (reference sequence). V was clipped by 4 bases and J by 3 bases, with 19 bases between them. The CDR3 length is 16 residues. CDR3 in DNA: TGTGCCAGCAGCCCCAAAGCCGTGGGATGGGACACTGAAGCTTTCTTT. It encodes CASSPKAVGWDTEAFF.

This clonotype was counted many times. The V and J genes are TRBV28 and TRBJ1-1; perhaps TRBD1 as D (5 bases). CDR3 length: 14 residues. V lost 5 bases and J lost 1, with 11 bases in between. CDR1 and CDR2 from the germline V gene are MDHEN and SYDVKM. CDR3 loop: CASSLPGGNTEAFF. The CDR3 DNA follows: TGTGCCAGCAGTCTTCCTGGGGGGAACACTGAAGCTTTCTTT.

This clonotype was observed many times. The genes are TRBV19 and TRBJ1-1; TRBD1 matches at 9 bases. Unmatched junction bases numbered 18, after V lost 5 bases and J lost 5 bases. The germline CDR1 and CDR2 sequences are LNHDA and SQIVND (reference sequence). This CDR3 spans 18 amino acids. The CDR3 DNA follows: TGTGCCAGTAGTGGAGGGATTTGGACAGGGGATTGGGGTACTGAAGCTTTCTTT. The encoded protein is CASSGGIWTGDWGTEAFF.

This clonotype was observed a handful of times. The chain couples TRBV20-1 to TRBJ2-4; TRBD2 is a possible D gene (7 bases). This CDR3 region has 14 residues. V lost 3 bases and J lost 7, with 16 bases in between. CDR1 and CDR2 from the germline V gene are DFQATT and SNEGSKA (reference sequence). CDR3 amino acids: CSARGGAKGNIQYF. The CDR3 DNA reads TGCAGTGCTAGGGGGGGGGCCAAAGGGAACATTCAGTACTTC.

This clonotype was recorded at least ten times. V and J are TRBV2 and TRBJ2-7; 8 bases are shared with TRBD1. V lost 5 bases to trimming and J lost 5 bases; unmatched junction nucleotides: 11. The CDR3 is 15 amino acids. CDR1 and CDR2 (germline): SNHLY, FYNNEI. In DNA, the CDR3 is TGTGCCAGCAGTCAAGGACAGGGTTGGAGGGACGAGCAGTACTTC. It specifies CASSQGQGWRDEQYF.

This clonotype has ten or more counts. V is TRBV7-3 and J is TRBJ2-5, with D possibly being TRBD1 or TRBD2 (5 bases each). The V gene lost 0 bases and the J gene lost 7 bases, with 15 bases spanning the gap. Germline V CDR1 and CDR2: SGHTA, FQGTGA. The CDR3 is 15 amino acids. Written as DNA, the CDR3 is TGTGCCAGCAGCTTAACGGGGGACGCCGAAGGGACCCAGTACTTC. It is translated as CASSLTGDAEGTQYF.

This clonotype was observed a few times. The V gene is TRBV5-1, the J gene TRBJ2-5, with a weak D call TRBD2 (6 bases). The CDR3 is made up of 15 amino acids. Trimming left V 5 bases short and J 5 bases short, with 19 bases between. Germline CDR1 reads SGHRS; CDR2 reads YFSETQ. CDR3 DNA: TGCGCCAGCAGTTCGGGGGTCGGCTTCGGGGAGACCCAGTACTTC. Translated, it gives CASSSGVGFGETQYF. The whole variable domain, filled in from reference TRBV5-1 and TRBJ2-5, reads KAGVTQTPRYLIKTRGQQVTLSCSPISGHRSVSWYQQTPGQGLQFLFEYFSETQRNKGNFPGRFSGRQFSNSRSEMNVSTLELGDSALYLCASSSGVGFGETQYFGPGTRLLVL.

In this sample, this clonotype turned up many times. The CDR3 protein is CASTGLGNYEQYF. CDR3 sequence (DNA): TGTGCCAGCACGGGACTCGGCAATTACGAGCAGTACTTC. The V gene is TRBV2, the J gene TRBJ2-7; D is perhaps TRBD2 (6 bases). The CDR3 runs to 13 residues. CDR1 and CDR2 (germline): SNHLY, FYNNEI. Trimming removed 7 bases from V and 4 bases from J, with 14 bases in between.

This clonotype was counted between two and nine times. The chain combines TRBV29-1 with TRBJ2-3; no clear D. This CDR3 has 11 residues. Germline V gene lookup returns CDR1 SQVTM and CDR2 ANQGSEA. V shed 4 bases and J shed 6 bases, with 8 bases lying between them. The CDR3 sequence: CSVVHADTQYF. Written as DNA, the CDR3 is TGCAGCGTTGTACATGCGGATACGCAGTATTTT.

As concerns this clonotype: This CDR3 fails to terminate in the conserved phenylalanine or tryptophan, so it likely reflects a read error. The chain recombines TRBV20-1 with TRBJ1-2, with D hard to call. Germline assignment: CDR1 DFQATT and CDR2 SNEGSKA (reference sequence). The CDR3 is made up of 14 amino acids. The CDR3 loop reads CSAKRFEDGYGYTL. CDR3 nucleotide sequence: TGCAGCGCCAAGAGATTTGAGGACGGTTATGGCTACACCCTC.

This clonotype was detected ten times or more. The chain carries TRBV18 and TRBJ1-1, with D perhaps matching TRBD1 (6 bases). The CDR3 has 13 residues. V was cut by 5 bases and J by 5 bases, with 12 bases left in between. The germline gives CDR1 KGHSH, CDR2 LQKENI. The CDR3 coding sequence is TGTGCCAGCTCAGCAACCCAGGGGACTGAAGCTTTCTTT. Translated: CASSATQGTEAFF. Filled out from reference TRBV18 and TRBJ1-1, the complete variable domain reads NAGVMQNPRHLVRRRGQEARLRCSPMKGHSHVYWYRQLPEEGLKFMVYLQKENIIDESGMPKERFSAEFPKEGPSILRIQQVVRGDSAAYFCASSATQGTEAFFGQGTRLTVV.

There are many counts of this clonotype. The V call is TRBV11-2, the J call TRBJ2-3; D is perhaps TRBD2 (6 bases). Germline CDR1 and CDR2: SGHAT and FQNNGV. The CDR3 spans 14 residues. The V gene lost 0 bases and the J gene lost 2 bases, with 6 bases spanning the gap. Here the CDR3 reads CASSLELATDTQYF. CDR3 in DNA: TGTGCCAGCAGCTTAGAACTAGCCACAGATACGCAGTATTTT.

V and J are TRBV3-1 and TRBJ1-3; possible D gene TRBD1, 6 bases. V was clipped by 4 bases and J by 1 base, with 17 bases between them. Germline V CDR1 and CDR2: LGHDT, YNNKEL (reference sequence). There are 17 residues in the CDR3. The CDR3 protein is CASSRNVRGRSGNTIYF. The CDR3 region has the DNA TGTGCCAGCAGCCGCAACGTCCGGGGGCGGTCTGGAAACACCATATATTTT. Combining the CDR3 with reference TRBV3-1 and TRBJ1-3 gives the whole variable domain DTAVSQTPKYLVTQMGNDKSIKCEQNLGHDTMYWYKQDSKKFLKIMFSYNNKELIINETVPNRFSPKSPDKAHLNLHINSLELGDSAVYFCASSRNVRGRSGNTIYFGEGSWLTVV.

This clonotype came up many times. The chain couples TRBV5-1 to TRBJ2-3, with D maybe TRBD1 (7 bases). Germline CDR1 SGHRS, CDR2 YFSETQ. The CDR3 contains 16 residues. The V end was cut by 1 base, the J end by 0 bases, with 12 bases between. CDR3 sequence reads: CASSLTPGGSTDTQYF. The CDR3 coding sequence is TGCGCCAGCAGCTTGACCCCAGGGGGGAGCACAGATACGCAGTATTTT.

This chain links TRBV3-1 with TRBJ2-5; 12 bases are shared with TRBD2. Trimming took 4 bases from V and 2 from J; bases not matched to a gene: 8. The germline CDR1 and CDR2 sequences are LGHDT and YNNKEL (reference sequence). CDR3 size: 17 residues. Written as DNA, the CDR3 is TGTGCCAGCAGCCCAGAAGGGCTAGCGGGAGGGCAAGAGACCCAGTACTTC. Encoded protein: CASSPEGLAGGQETQYF.

In this sample, this clonotype turned up a few times. The chain uses TRBV6-1 and TRBJ2-1; a weak D match, TRBD2 (5 bases). The length of the CDR3 is 12 residues. Looked up from germline, CDR1 is MNHNS and CDR2 is SASEGT. Between the trimmed V and J ends, which lost 2 bases and 10 bases, there was a span of 9 bases. The CDR3: CASSESGKEQFF. As DNA, the CDR3 is TGTGCCAGCAGTGAATCCGGGAAGGAGCAGTTCTTC.